Listed below are T cell receptor beta chains from one sample, sequenced in a study of response to subunit inactivated influenza vaccine. In TCRdb, the RT-PCR reads were re-called with MiXCR into one record per CDR3 protein. The sample records hundreds of thousands of distinct CDR3 sequences, under 9% being singletons. Sequences were derived from PBMCs from blood, sampled 23 to 25 months after vaccination. The source of these receptors is a man in his fifties or sixties who received an inactivated influenza vaccine. CDR3s include the opening cysteine and the closing phenylalanine or tryptophan. The D gene is left open where the match is weak. Rows may omit the clone size; those that give it use once, few, many or a size class.

D gene	V gene	J gene	clone size	CDR3 DNA	CDR3 protein
-	TRBV7-2	TRBJ1-1	many	TGTGCCAGCAGCTTAAGTTGGAACACTGAAGCTTTCTTT	CASSLSWNTEAFF
-	TRBV3-1	TRBJ1-6	-	TGTGCCAGCAGCCTGAAGGGGAAGAATTCACCCCTCCACTTT	CASSLKGKNSPLHF
-	TRBV7-7	TRBJ2-2	many	TGTGCCAGCAGCTTAGCGCCGTCTGGGGAGCTGTTTTTT	CASSLAPSGELFF
-	TRBV5-1	TRBJ1-5	few	TGCGCCCCTTCAACAGGGTCCCTTAGCAATCAGCCCCAGCATTTT	CAPSTGSLSNQPQHF
TRBD1	TRBV4-1	TRBJ1-2	many	TGCGCCAGCAGCGAAGCGGACAGGCGGAACTATGGCTACACCTTC	CASSEADRRNYGYTF
-	TRBV28	TRBJ1-5	many	TGTGCCAGCATCCCCTTGGGGGGCGCGGGTCAGCCCCAGCATTTT	CASIPLGGAGQPQHF
-	TRBV20-1	TRBJ2-2	few	TGCAGTGCTAGAGCTACAGGGCCCGGGGAGCTGTTTTTT	CSARATGPGELFF
-	TRBV5-1	TRBJ2-7	-	TGCGCCAGCAGCTTCAGCCTGATCCTAGGCTACGAGCAGTACTTC	CASSFSLILGYEQYF
-	TRBV9	TRBJ2-2	-	TGTGCCAGCAGCGTATGGGGTCACGGGACCGGGGAGCTGTTTTTT	CASSVWGHGTGELFF
-	TRBV11-2	TRBJ2-1	few	TGTGCCAGCAGCTTAGTTTGGCTCATTACCCCTAACAATGAGCAGTTCTTC	CASSLVWLITPNNEQFF